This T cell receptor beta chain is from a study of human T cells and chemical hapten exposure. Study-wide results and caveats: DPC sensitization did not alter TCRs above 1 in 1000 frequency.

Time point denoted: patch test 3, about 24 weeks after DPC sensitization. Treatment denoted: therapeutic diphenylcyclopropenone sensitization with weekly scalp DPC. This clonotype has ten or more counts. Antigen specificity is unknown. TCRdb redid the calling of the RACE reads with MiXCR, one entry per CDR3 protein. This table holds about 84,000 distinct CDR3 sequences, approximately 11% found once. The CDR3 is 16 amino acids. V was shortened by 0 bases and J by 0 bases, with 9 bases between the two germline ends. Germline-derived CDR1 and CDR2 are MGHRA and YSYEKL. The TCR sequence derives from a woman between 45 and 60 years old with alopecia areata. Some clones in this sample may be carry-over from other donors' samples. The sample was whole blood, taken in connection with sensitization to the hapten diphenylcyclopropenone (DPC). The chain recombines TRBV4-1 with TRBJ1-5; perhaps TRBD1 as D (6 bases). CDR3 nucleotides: TGCGCCAGCAGCCAAGAGGGACACCCTAGCAATCAGCCCCAGCATTTT. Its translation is CASSQEGHPSNQPQHF.